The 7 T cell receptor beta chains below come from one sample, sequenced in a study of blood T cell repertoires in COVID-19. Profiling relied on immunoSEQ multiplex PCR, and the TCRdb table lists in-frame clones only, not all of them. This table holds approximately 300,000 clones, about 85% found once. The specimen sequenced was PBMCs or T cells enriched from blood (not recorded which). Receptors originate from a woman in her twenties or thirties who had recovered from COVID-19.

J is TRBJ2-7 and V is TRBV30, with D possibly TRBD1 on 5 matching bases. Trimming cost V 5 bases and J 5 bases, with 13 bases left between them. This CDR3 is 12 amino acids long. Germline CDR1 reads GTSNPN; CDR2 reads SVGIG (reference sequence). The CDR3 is CAWGEQGHEQYF. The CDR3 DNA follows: TGTGCCTGGGGTGAGCAGGGCCACGAGCAGTACTTC.

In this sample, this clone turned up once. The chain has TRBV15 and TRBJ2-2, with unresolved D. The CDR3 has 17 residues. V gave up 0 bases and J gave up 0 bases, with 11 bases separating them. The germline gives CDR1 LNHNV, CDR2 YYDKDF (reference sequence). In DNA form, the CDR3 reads TGTGCCACCAGCAGAGATCGGGTGTCCGCGAACACCGGGGAGCTGTTTTTT. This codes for CATSRDRVSANTGELFF.

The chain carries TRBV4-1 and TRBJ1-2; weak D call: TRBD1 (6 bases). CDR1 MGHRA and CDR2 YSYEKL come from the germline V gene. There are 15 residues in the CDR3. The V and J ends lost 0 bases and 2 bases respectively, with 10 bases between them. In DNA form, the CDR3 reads TGCGCCAGCAGCCAAGATGAAGGACAGAACTATGGCTACACCTTC. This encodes CASSQDEGQNYGYTF.

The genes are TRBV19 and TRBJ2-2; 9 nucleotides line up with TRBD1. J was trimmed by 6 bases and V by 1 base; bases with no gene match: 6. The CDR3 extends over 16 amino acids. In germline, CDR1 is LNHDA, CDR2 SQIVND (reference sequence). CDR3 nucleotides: TGTGCCAGTAGTATAGTCACAGGGGGCTTTTCCGGGGAGCTGTTTTTT. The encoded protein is CASSIVTGGFSGELFF.

The DNA for the CDR3 is TGTGCCAGCAGCTGGAGCGGGCTTACCTCCTACGAGCAGTACTTC. This gives the protein CASSWSGLTSYEQYF. This chain uses TRBV5-4 with TRBJ2-7, with a weak D call TRBD2 (6 bases). From germline, CDR1 is SGHNT and CDR2 YYREEE (reference sequence). CDR3 length: 15 residues. V lost 3 bases and J lost 0, with 13 bases in between.

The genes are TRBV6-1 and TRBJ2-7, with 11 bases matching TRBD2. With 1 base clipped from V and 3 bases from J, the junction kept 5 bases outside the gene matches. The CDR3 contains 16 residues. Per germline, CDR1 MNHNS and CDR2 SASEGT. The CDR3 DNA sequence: TGTGCCAGCAGTGAAGTACTAGCGGGGGCTAACTACGAGCAGTACTTC. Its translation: CASSEVLAGANYEQYF.

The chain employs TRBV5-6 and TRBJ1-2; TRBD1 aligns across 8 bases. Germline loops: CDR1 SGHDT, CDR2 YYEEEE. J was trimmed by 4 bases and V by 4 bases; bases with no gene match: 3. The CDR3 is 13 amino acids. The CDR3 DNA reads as TGTGCCAGCAGCGAGACAGGGGTCTATGGCTACACCTTC. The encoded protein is CASSETGVYGYTF.